This TCR beta chain was identified in a study of blood T cell repertoires in COVID-19. Study context: The analysed material was cDNA or gDNA that came from T cells, B-cell-depleted T cells, or PBMCs.

The CDR3 sequence is 14 residues long. The V gene lost 3 bases and the J gene lost 7 bases, with 12 bases spanning the gap. Germline lookup yields CDR1 LGHDT and CDR2 YNNKEL (reference sequence). Produced via immunoSEQ multiplex PCR; TCRdb's table is partial and in-frame only. The table lists around 250,000 clones, around 87% of them singletons. The sample taken for sequencing was peripheral blood. This rearrangement joins TRBV3-1 (or the pseudogene TRBV3-2) to TRBJ1-4, with D unclear. This receptor was taken from a woman aged 70 to 79 with active or convalescent COVID-19. The chain's CDR3 is CASSQRGNGEKLFF. For the CDR3, the DNA is TGTGCCAGCAGCCAGAGAGGAAACGGTGAAAAACTGTTTTTT.